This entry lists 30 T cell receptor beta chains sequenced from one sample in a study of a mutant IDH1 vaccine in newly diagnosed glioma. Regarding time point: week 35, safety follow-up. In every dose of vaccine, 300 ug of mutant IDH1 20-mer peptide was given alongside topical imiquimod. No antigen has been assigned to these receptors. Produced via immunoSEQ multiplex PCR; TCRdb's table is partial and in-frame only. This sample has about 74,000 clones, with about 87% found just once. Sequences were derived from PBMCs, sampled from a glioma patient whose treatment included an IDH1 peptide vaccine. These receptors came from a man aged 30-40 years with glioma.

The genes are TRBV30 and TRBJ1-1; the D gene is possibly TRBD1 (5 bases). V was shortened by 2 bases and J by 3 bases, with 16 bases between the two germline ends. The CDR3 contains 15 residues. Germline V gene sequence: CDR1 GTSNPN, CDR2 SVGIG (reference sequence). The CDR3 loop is CAWSRVAGSHTEAFF. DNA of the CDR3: TGTGCCTGGAGTCGGGTGGCAGGGAGCCACACTGAAGCTTTCTTT.

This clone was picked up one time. The CDR3, as DNA: TGTGCCAGCAGCCGGAGCTCCTACGAGCAGTACTTC. Residues: CASSRSSYEQYF. The rearrangement links TRBV7-9 to TRBJ2-7; no clear D. The V and J ends lost 5 bases and 0 bases respectively, with 5 bases between them. Germline V gives CDR1 SEHNR, CDR2 FQNEAQ (reference sequence). This CDR3 spans 12 amino acids.

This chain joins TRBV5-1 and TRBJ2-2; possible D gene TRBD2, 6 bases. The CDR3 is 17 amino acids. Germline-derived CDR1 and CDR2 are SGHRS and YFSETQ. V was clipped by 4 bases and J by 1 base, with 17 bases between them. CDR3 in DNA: TGCGCCAGCAGCCCCCTGGGTAGCGGAAAGAACACCGGGGAGCTGTTTTTT. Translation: CASSPLGSGKNTGELFF.

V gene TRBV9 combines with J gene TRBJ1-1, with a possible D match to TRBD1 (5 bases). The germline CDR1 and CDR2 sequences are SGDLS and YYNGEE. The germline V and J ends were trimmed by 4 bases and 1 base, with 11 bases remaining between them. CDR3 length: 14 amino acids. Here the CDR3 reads CASSFVGGNTEAFF. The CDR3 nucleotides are TGTGCCAGCAGCTTCGTGGGGGGGAACACTGAAGCTTTCTTT.

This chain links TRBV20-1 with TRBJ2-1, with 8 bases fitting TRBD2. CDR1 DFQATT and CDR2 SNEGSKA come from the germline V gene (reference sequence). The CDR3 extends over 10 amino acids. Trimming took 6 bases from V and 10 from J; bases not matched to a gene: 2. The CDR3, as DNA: TGCAGTGCATCTAGCGGGGAGCAGTTCTTC. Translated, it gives CSASSGEQFF.

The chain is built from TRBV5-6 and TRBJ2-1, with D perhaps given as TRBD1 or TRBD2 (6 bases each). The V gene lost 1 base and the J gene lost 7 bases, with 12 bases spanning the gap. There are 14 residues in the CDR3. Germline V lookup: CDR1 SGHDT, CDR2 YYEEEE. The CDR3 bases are TGTGCCAGCAGCTTGTGGGGGGCCGGGAATGAGCAGTTCTTC. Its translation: CASSLWGAGNEQFF.

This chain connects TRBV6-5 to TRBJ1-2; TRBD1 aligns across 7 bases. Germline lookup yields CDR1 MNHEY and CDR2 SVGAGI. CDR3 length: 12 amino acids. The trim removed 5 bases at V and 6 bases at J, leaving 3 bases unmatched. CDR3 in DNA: TGTGCCAGCAGTCCGACAGGGAATGGCTACACCTTC. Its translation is CASSPTGNGYTF.

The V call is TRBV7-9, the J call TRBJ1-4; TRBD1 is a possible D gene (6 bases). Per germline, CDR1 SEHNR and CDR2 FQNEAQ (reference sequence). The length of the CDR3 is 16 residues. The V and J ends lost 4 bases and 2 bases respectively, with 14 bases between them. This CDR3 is CASSSRTGGTNEKLFF. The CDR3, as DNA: TGTGCCAGCAGCTCCAGAACGGGGGGCACTAATGAAAAACTGTTTTTT.

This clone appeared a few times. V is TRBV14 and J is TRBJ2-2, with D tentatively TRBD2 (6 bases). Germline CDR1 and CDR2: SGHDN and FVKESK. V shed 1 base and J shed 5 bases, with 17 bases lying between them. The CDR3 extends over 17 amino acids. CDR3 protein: CASSQVRRGEWTGELFF. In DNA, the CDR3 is TGTGCCAGCAGCCAAGTGAGGCGCGGGGAATGGACCGGGGAGCTGTTTTTT.

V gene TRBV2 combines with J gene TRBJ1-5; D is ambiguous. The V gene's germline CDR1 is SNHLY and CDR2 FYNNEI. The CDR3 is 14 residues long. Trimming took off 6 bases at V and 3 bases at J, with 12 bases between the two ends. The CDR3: CASRKDSPNQPQHF. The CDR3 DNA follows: TGTGCCAGCAGGAAGGACTCTCCCAATCAGCCCCAGCATTTT.

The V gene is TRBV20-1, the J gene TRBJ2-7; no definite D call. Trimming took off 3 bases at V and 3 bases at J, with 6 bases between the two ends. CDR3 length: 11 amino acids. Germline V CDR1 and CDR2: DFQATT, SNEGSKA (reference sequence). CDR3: CSARYLYEQYF. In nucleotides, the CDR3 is TGCAGTGCTAGGTACCTCTACGAGCAGTACTTC.

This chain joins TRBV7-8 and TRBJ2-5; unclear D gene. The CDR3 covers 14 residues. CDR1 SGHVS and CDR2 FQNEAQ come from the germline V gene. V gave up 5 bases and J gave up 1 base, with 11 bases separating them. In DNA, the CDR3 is TGTGCCAGCAGCCGCGGAAGGGCCCAAGAGACCCAGTACTTC. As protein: CASSRGRAQETQYF.

CDR3 region: CASSDRGGTGNTIYF. The CDR3 DNA sequence: TGTGCCAGCAGCGACAGAGGAGGTACTGGAAACACCATATATTTT. This sequence joins TRBV9 and TRBJ1-3; D ambiguous. CDR1 and CDR2 from the germline V gene are SGDLS and YYNGEE. This CDR3 contains 15 residues. Deletions cut 3 bases from V and 2 bases from J, with 12 bases between.

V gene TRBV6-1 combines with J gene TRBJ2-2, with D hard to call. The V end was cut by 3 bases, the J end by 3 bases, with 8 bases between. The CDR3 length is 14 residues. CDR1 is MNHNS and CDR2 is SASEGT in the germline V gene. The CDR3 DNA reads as TGTGCCAGCAGTGATCGGGCGGACACCGGGGAGCTGTTTTTT. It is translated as CASSDRADTGELFF.

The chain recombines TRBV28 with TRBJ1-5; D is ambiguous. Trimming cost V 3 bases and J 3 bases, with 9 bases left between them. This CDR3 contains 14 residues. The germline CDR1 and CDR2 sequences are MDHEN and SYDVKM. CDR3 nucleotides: TGTGCCAGCAGTTTGGTCCAGCACAATCAGCCCCAGCATTTT. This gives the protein CASSLVQHNQPQHF.

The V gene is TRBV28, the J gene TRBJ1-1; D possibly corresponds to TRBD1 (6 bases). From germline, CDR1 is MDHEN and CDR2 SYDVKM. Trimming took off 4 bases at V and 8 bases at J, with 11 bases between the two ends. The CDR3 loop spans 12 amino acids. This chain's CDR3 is CASSSPGVEAFF. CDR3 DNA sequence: TGTGCCAGCAGTTCACCAGGGGTAGAAGCTTTCTTT.

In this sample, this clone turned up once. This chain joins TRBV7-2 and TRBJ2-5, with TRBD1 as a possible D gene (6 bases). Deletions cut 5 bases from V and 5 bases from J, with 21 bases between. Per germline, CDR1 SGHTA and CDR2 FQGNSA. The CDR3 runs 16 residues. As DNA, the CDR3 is TGTGCCAGCAGCCGCATCGGCAGGGGCCCAAACGAGACCCAGTACTTC. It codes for CASSRIGRGPNETQYF.

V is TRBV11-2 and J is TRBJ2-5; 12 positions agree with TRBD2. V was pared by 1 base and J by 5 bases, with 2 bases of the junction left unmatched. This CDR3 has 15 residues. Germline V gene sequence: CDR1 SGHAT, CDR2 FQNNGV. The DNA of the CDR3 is TGTGCCAGCAGCTTAGGCGGACTAGCGGGGGAGACCCAGTACTTC. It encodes CASSLGGLAGETQYF.

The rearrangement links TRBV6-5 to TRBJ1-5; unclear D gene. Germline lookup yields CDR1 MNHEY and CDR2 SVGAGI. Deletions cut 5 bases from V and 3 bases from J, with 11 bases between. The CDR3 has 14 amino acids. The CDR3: CASSMGANNQPQHF. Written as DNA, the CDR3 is TGTGCCAGCAGTATGGGAGCTAACAATCAGCCCCAGCATTTT.

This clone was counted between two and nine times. The chain's CDR3 is CASSESGQLIEAFF. The CDR3 nucleotides are TGTGCCAGCAGTGAATCAGGACAGCTCATAGAAGCTTTCTTT. The chain recombines TRBV25-1 with TRBJ1-1, with D possibly TRBD1 on 6 matching bases. Germline CDR1 is MGHDK and CDR2 is SYGVNS. CDR3 length: 14 residues. V lost 1 base and J lost 8, with 14 bases in between.

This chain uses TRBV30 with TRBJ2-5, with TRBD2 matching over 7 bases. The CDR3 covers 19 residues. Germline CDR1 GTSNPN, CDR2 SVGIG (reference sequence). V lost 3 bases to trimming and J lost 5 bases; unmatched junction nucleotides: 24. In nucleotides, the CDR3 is TGTGCCTGGAGCGCTGACGACGGTTCTTTGGGGGGAGGGGCGGAGACCCAGTACTTC. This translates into CAWSADDGSLGGGAETQYF. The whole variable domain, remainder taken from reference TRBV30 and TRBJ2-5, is SQTIHQWPATLVQPVGSPLSLECTVEGTSNPNLYWYRQAAGRGLQLLFYSVGIGQISSEVPQNLSASRPQDRQFILSSKKLLLSDSGFYLCAWSADDGSLGGGAETQYFGPGTRLLVL.

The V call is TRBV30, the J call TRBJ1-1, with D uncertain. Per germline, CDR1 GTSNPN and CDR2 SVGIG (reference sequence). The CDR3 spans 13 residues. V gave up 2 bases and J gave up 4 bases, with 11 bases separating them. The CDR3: CAWSIGYSTEAFF. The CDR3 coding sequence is TGTGCCTGGAGTATAGGGTATAGCACTGAAGCTTTCTTT.

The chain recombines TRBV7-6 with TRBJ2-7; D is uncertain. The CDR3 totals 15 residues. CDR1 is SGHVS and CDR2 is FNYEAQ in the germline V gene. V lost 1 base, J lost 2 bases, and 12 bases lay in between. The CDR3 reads CASSLVNSPTYEQYF. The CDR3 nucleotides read TGTGCCAGCAGCTTAGTAAATAGCCCTACCTACGAGCAGTACTTC.

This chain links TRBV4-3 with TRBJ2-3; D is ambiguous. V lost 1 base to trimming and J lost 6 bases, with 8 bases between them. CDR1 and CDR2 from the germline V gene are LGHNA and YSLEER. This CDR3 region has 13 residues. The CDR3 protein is CASSQGMTDTQYF. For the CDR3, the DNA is TGCGCCAGCAGCCAAGGAATGACGGATACGCAGTATTTT.

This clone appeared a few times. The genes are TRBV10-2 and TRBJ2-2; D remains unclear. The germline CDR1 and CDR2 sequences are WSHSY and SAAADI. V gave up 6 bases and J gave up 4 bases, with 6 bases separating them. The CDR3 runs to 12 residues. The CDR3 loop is CASRMGTGELFF. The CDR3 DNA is TGCGCCAGCAGGATGGGCACCGGGGAGCTGTTTTTT.

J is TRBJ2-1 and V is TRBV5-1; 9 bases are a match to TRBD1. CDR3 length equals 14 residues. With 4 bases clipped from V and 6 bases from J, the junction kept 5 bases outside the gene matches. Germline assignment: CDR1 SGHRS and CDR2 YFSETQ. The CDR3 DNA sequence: TGCGCCAGCAGCCCGGGACAGGGACCCAATGAGCAGTTCTTC. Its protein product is CASSPGQGPNEQFF.

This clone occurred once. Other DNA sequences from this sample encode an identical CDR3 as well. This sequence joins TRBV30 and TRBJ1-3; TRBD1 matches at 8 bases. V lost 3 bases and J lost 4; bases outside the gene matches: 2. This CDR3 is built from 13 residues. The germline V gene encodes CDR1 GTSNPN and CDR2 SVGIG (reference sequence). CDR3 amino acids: CAWSRGLGNTIYF. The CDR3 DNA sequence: TGTGCCTGGAGCAGGGGGCTCGGAAACACCATATATTTT.

The CDR3 here is CATSRGTGQGETEAFF. CDR3 in DNA: TGTGCCACCAGCAGAGGAACGGGACAGGGGGAAACTGAAGCTTTCTTT. The chain combines TRBV15 with TRBJ1-1; 11 positions agree with TRBD1. CDR3 length: 16 residues. In germline, CDR1 is LNHNV, CDR2 YYDKDF (reference sequence). The trim removed 1 base at V and 5 bases at J, leaving 6 bases unmatched. The variable domain in full, with the rest retrieved from reference TRBV15 and TRBJ1-1, is DAMVIQNPRYQVTQFGKPVTLSCSQTLNHNVMYWYQQKSSQAPKLLFHYYDKDFNNEADTPDNFQSRRPNTSFCFLDIRSPGLGDTAMYLCATSRGTGQGETEAFFGQGTRLTVV.

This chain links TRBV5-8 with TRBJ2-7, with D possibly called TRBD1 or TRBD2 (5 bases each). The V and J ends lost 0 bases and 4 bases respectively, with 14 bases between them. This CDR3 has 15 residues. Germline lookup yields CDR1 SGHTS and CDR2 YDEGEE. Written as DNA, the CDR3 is TGTGCCAGCAGCTTGGTGGCCGGGGCATCATACGAGCAGTACTTC. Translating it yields CASSLVAGASYEQYF. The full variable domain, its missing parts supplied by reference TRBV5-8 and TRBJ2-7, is EAGVTQSPTHLIKTRGQQATLRCSPISGHTSVYWYQQALGLGLQFLLWYDEGEERNRGNFPPRFSGRQFPNYSSELNVNALELEDSALYLCASSLVAGASYEQYFGPGTRLTVT.

CDR3 sequence: CASNEEEQYF. DNA for the CDR3: TGTGCCAGCAACGAGGAGGAGCAGTACTTC. J is TRBJ2-7 and V is TRBV25-1; D unresolved. Germline V gene data show CDR1 as MGHDK and CDR2 as SYGVNS. Trimming shortened V by 7 bases and J by 7 bases, and 8 bases separated the two germline ends. The CDR3 sequence is 10 residues long.